The 29 T cell receptor beta chains below were found in one sample sequenced in a study of vaccination and CD4 T cells after COVID-19. Specified time point: late sampling 161 to 241 days after vaccination in three convalescent patients. The treatment: roughly ten-day PBMC culture with coronavirus spike peptide pools or control peptides (ViraFEST assay). The antigens of these receptors remain unknown. Once obtained from cultured CD4+ T cells, the DNA was sequenced using the Oncomine TCR Beta short-read assay. TCRdb re-called the PCR reads through MiXCR, storing one row per CDR3 protein. The repertoire holds more than 20,000 distinct CDR3 sequences, with 30% to 35% as singletons. Sequences were derived from CD4+ T cells from blood, cultured in vitro, sampled about 7 months after SARS-CoV-2 vaccination. The receptors here all came from a human donor who had recovered from COVID-19.

This clonotype was observed a handful of times. CDR3 region: CASSESTGLYNSPLHF. CDR3 nucleotides: TGTGCCAGCAGTGAATCAACAGGACTCTATAATTCACCCCTCCACTTT. This chain links TRBV6-1 with TRBJ1-6, with D maybe TRBD1 (5 bases). Trimming cost V 2 bases and J 3 bases, with 11 bases left between them. The germline gives CDR1 MNHNS, CDR2 SASEGT. The CDR3 spans 16 residues.

The chain employs TRBV2 and TRBJ2-7; 8 bases line up with TRBD1. CDR1 and CDR2 (germline): SNHLY, FYNNEI. CDR3 length: 14 residues. With V trimmed by 8 bases and J by 1 base, 7 bases remained unmatched. In DNA, the CDR3 is TGTGCCAGCGGGCAGGGGGCGCGTTCCTACGAGCAGTACTTC. Translation: CASGQGARSYEQYF.

The chain employs TRBV2 and TRBJ2-7; 11 bases match TRBD2. Losses at the gene ends were 6 bases for V and 7 bases for J; bases not matched to a gene: 5. This CDR3 is built from 13 residues. Germline V CDR1 and CDR2: SNHLY, FYNNEI. This chain's CDR3 is CASRTSGSVEQYF. DNA of the CDR3: TGTGCCAGCAGAACTAGCGGGAGCGTAGAGCAGTACTTC.

The chain joins TRBV19 to TRBJ1-6, with unresolved D. The V gene lost 8 bases and the J gene lost 3 bases, with 5 bases spanning the gap. This CDR3 contains 12 residues. CDR1 LNHDA and CDR2 SQIVND come from the germline V gene (reference sequence). The CDR3 reads CASRDYNSPLHF. The CDR3, as DNA: TGTGCCAGTCGGGACTATAATTCACCCCTCCACTTT.

Only a few counts were recorded for this clonotype. The CDR3 DNA reads as TGTGCCAGCAGCTTTTTCTACCACTACAATGAGCAGTTCTTC. The encoded protein is CASSFFYHYNEQFF. The rearrangement links TRBV7-2 to TRBJ2-1; D unresolved. Germline V gene data show CDR1 as SGHTA and CDR2 as FQGNSA. This CDR3 is 14 amino acids long. The V end lost 3 bases, the J end lost 3 bases, and 9 bases lay between the germline ends. The whole variable domain, remainder taken from reference TRBV7-2 and TRBJ2-1, is GAGVSQSPSNKVTEKGKDVELRCDPISGHTALYWYRQSLGQGLEFLIYFQGNSAPDKSGLPSDRFSAERTGGSVSTLTIQRTQQEDSAVYLCASSFFYHYNEQFFGPGTRLTVL.

The CDR3 coding sequence is TGTGCCAGCAGTTTCGACAGGGGTGAAGCGGAGACCCAGTACTTC. Translation gives CASSFDRGEAETQYF. The rearrangement joins TRBV28 to TRBJ2-5; the match to TRBD1 covers 8 bases. CDR1 is MDHEN and CDR2 is SYDVKM in the germline V gene. Trimming cost V 3 bases and J 5 bases; bases outside gene matches: 8. The CDR3 is 15 residues long. Drawing the rest from reference TRBV28 and TRBJ2-5, the complete variable domain is DVKVTQSSRYLVKRTGEKVFLECVQDMDHENMFWYRQDPGLGLRLIYFSYDVKMKEKGDIPEGYSVSREKKERFSLILESASTNQTSMYLCASSFDRGEAETQYFGPGTRLLVL.

V usage is TRBV20-1 and J usage is TRBJ2-1; 15 bases match TRBD2. The CDR3 spans 18 residues. Germline V gene lookup returns CDR1 DFQATT and CDR2 SNEGSKA (reference sequence). With V trimmed by 3 bases and J by 9 bases, 15 bases remained unmatched. For the CDR3, the DNA is TGCAGTGCTAGGAAGGACGGGACTAGCGGGGGGCCGTGGGGTGAGCAGTTCTTC. Protein sequence: CSARKDGTSGGPWGEQFF.

The sample holds a few counts of this clonotype. The chain has TRBV2 and TRBJ2-5; maybe TRBD1 (6 bases). The CDR3 is 15 amino acids. V shed 6 bases and J shed 2 bases, with 16 bases lying between them. Germline CDR1 reads SNHLY; CDR2 reads FYNNEI. In nucleotides, the CDR3 is TGTGCCAGCAGCGCACAGGGTCAAAGTCAAGAGACCCAGTACTTC. Amino acid sequence: CASSAQGQSQETQYF.

There are many counts of this clonotype. The V gene is TRBV20-1, the J gene TRBJ1-1; 12 nucleotides match TRBD1. The junction had 5 bases not matched to a gene; V was cut back by 4 bases and J by 11 bases. The CDR3 is 12 residues long. The germline CDR1 and CDR2 sequences are DFQATT and SNEGSKA (reference sequence). CDR3 DNA: TGCAGTGCTAAGGGACAGGGGGCTAGTGCTTTCTTT. Protein: CSAKGQGASAFF.

This clonotype was detected only a few times. The J gene is TRBJ1-2, the V gene TRBV4-1, with 10 bases that match TRBD1. Trimming cost V 0 bases and J 3 bases; bases outside gene matches: 4. CDR3 size: 16 residues. Germline-derived CDR1 and CDR2 are MGHRA and YSYEKL. The CDR3 protein is CASSQDLGQGYYGYTF. The CDR3 bases are TGCGCCAGCAGCCAAGACCTGGGACAGGGGTACTATGGCTACACCTTC.

The chain carries TRBV11-3 and TRBJ2-2; D gene uncertain. The CDR3 is made up of 14 amino acids. Trimming stripped 7 bases from V and 2 bases from J, with 11 bases between. CDR1 SGHNT and CDR2 YENEEA come from the germline V gene. The CDR3 DNA reads TGTGCCAGCAAGGTCGGCCGTAACACCGGGGAGCTGTTTTTT. Translated, it gives CASKVGRNTGELFF. Together with reference TRBV11-3 and TRBJ2-2, the CDR3 gives the full variable domain: EAGVVQSPRYKIIEKKQPVAFWCNPISGHNTLYWYLQNLGQGPELLIRYENEEAVDDSQLPKDRFSAERLKGVDSTLKIQPAELGDSAVYLCASKVGRNTGELFFGEGSRLTVL.

This clonotype was detected only a few times. CDR3 DNA sequence: TGTGCCAGCAGTGACCCGACCGGGACACCCTATGGCTACACCTTC. Residues: CASSDPTGTPYGYTF. This chain joins TRBV2 and TRBJ1-2, with D perhaps matching TRBD1 (6 bases). V dropped 3 bases and J dropped 4 bases, with 15 bases sitting between them. The CDR3 extends over 15 amino acids. Germline values: CDR1 SNHLY, CDR2 FYNNEI. Supplemented by reference TRBV2 and TRBJ1-2, the full variable domain reads EPEVTQTPSHQVTQMGQEVILRCVPISNHLYFYWYRQILGQKVEFLVSFYNNEISEKSEIFDDQFSVERPDGSNFTLKIRSTKLEDSAMYFCASSDPTGTPYGYTFGSGTRLTVV.

The CDR3 DNA is TGTGCCAGCAGTGAACGTCCCTATGGCTACACCTTC. This translates into CASSERPYGYTF. V gene TRBV2 combines with J gene TRBJ1-2; D gene unclear. V lost 2 bases and J lost 4, with 5 bases in between. The CDR3 is 12 amino acids. Germline lookup yields CDR1 SNHLY and CDR2 FYNNEI.

The rearrangement links TRBV5-1 to TRBJ1-2; 8 positions agree with TRBD1. The CDR3 length is 14 residues. The V gene's germline CDR1 is SGHRS and CDR2 YFSETQ. J lost 5 bases, V lost 4 bases, and 7 bases had no gene match. In nucleotides, the CDR3 is TGCGCCAGCAGCCTAGGACAGGGAGGGTATGGCTACACCTTC. Amino acids: CASSLGQGGYGYTF. Using reference TRBV5-1 and TRBJ1-2 for the parts outside the CDR3, the full variable domain is KAGVTQTPRYLIKTRGQQVTLSCSPISGHRSVSWYQQTPGQGLQFLFEYFSETQRNKGNFPGRFSGRQFSNSRSEMNVSTLELGDSALYLCASSLGQGGYGYTFGSGTRLTVV.

This chain links TRBV4-2 with TRBJ2-5, with a weak D call TRBD2 (6 bases). This CDR3 spans 15 amino acids. V was pared by 0 bases and J by 3 bases, with 11 bases between. Germline V lookup: CDR1 LGHNA, CDR2 YNFKEQ. The CDR3 region has the DNA TGTGCCAGCAGCCAAGACTCAGGGAGGAAAGAGACCCAGTACTTC. Translated: CASSQDSGRKETQYF.

This clonotype was picked up a small number of times. This chain connects TRBV5-4 to TRBJ2-7; possible D gene TRBD1, 5 bases. CDR3 length equals 13 residues. CDR1 is SGHNT, CDR2 YYREEE, per germline (reference sequence). Trimming took 4 bases from V and 0 from J, leaving 8 bases between them. In DNA, the CDR3 is TGTGCCAGCAGCCCGGACAACTCCTACGAGCAGTACTTC. This translates into CASSPDNSYEQYF.

The chain carries TRBV6-1 and TRBJ1-2, with D possibly matching TRBD1 (6 bases). V dropped 3 bases and J dropped 5 bases, with 10 bases sitting between them. The germline gives CDR1 MNHNS, CDR2 SASEGT. This CDR3 region has 13 residues. The CDR3 sequence: CASSDGGRYGYTF. The CDR3 nucleotides are TGTGCCAGCAGTGATGGGGGGCGGTATGGCTACACCTTC.

This sequence joins TRBV19 and TRBJ2-2, with 7 bases fitting TRBD1. Germline loops: CDR1 LNHDA, CDR2 SQIVND (reference sequence). V shed 6 bases and J 2 bases; nucleotides not matched to a gene: 3. This CDR3 has 14 amino acids. The CDR3 DNA sequence: TGTGCCAGTAGAAGGGACAGTAACACCGGGGAGCTGTTTTTT. This gives the protein CASRRDSNTGELFF.

The chain uses TRBV27 and TRBJ1-5; D is perhaps TRBD1 (5 bases). Germline CDR1 and CDR2: MNHEY and SMNVEV (reference sequence). V was cut by 4 bases and J by 2 bases, with 15 bases left in between. The CDR3 sequence is 16 residues long. The CDR3 region is CASSSRQRIGNQPQHF. The CDR3 bases are TGTGCCAGCAGTTCCCGACAGAGAATTGGCAATCAGCCCCAGCATTTT.

The rearrangement links TRBV14 to TRBJ1-5, with D possibly matching TRBD1 (5 bases). This CDR3 region has 15 residues. Trimming removed 3 bases at V and 3 bases at J, with 12 bases between. The germline V gene encodes CDR1 SGHDN and CDR2 FVKESK. The CDR3 nucleotides read TGTGCCAGCAGCCACCAATCGACAGTCAATCAGCCCCAGCATTTT. It codes for CASSHQSTVNQPQHF.

This chain links TRBV7-2 with TRBJ2-1, with 12 bases matching TRBD2. Germline CDR1 is SGHTA and CDR2 is FQGNSA. J lost 9 bases, V lost 2 bases, and 5 bases had no gene match. The CDR3 consists of 15 residues. For the CDR3, the DNA is TGTGCCAGCAGCTTACGGGCTAGCGGGGGGGGTGAGCAGTTCTTC. Its translation: CASSLRASGGGEQFF.

The rearrangement joins TRBV6-4 to TRBJ1-1; 9 bases map to TRBD1. This CDR3 is 20 amino acids long. Germline V gene sequence: CDR1 MRHNA, CDR2 SNTAGT. After removal of 4 bases from V and 1 base from J, the junction contained 19 bases not matched to a gene. The CDR3, as DNA: TGTGCCAGCAGTGGACAGGGGGAGAGATATACCGAAATAAGGAACACTGAAGCTTTCTTT. Its translation is CASSGQGERYTEIRNTEAFF.

The chain recombines TRBV20-1 with TRBJ2-1; perhaps TRBD2 as D (5 bases). This CDR3 spans 16 amino acids. V was shortened by 0 bases and J by 3 bases, with 15 bases between the two germline ends. Germline loops: CDR1 DFQATT, CDR2 SNEGSKA (reference sequence). CDR3 sequence (DNA): TGCAGTGCTAGAGATTTGCGGGCCCGCGTCTACAATGAGCAGTTCTTC. This sequence encodes CSARDLRARVYNEQFF.

This clonotype showed up just once. This chain connects TRBV12-3 or TRBV12-4 to TRBJ2-5; 10 nucleotides line up with TRBD2. The CDR3 runs 18 residues. With 6 bases clipped from V and 5 bases from J, the junction kept 18 bases outside the gene matches. CDR3 amino acids: CASSPSGASGSRSETQYF. The DNA for the CDR3 is TGTGCCAGCAGCCCTTCTGGGGCTAGCGGGAGTAGGAGTGAGACCCAGTACTTC.

V gene TRBV20-1 combines with J gene TRBJ2-2; 11 nucleotides match TRBD2. This CDR3 has 14 residues. Per germline, CDR1 DFQATT and CDR2 SNEGSKA (reference sequence). After removal of 5 bases from V and 5 bases from J, the junction contained 4 bases not matched to a gene. CDR3 sequence reads: CSAVAGGPTGELFF. The CDR3 nucleotides are TGCAGTGCTGTAGCGGGGGGGCCTACCGGGGAGCTGTTTTTT.

This chain joins TRBV4-1 and TRBJ1-1; D gene uncertain. The CDR3 contains 15 residues. The V gene lost 0 bases and the J gene lost 1 base, with 9 bases spanning the gap. Germline V lookup: CDR1 MGHRA, CDR2 YSYEKL. CDR3 amino acids: CASSQDFGRNTEAFF. DNA of the CDR3: TGCGCCAGCAGCCAAGATTTCGGGAGGAACACTGAAGCTTTCTTT.

About this clonotype itself: This likely comes from a read error, as the CDR3 has no conserved phenylalanine or tryptophan at its end. This sequence joins TRBV7-3 and TRBJ1-2, with D tentatively TRBD1 (6 bases). Germline CDR1 and CDR2: SGHTA and FQGTGA. The CDR3 totals 15 residues. The V end was cut by 5 bases, the J end by 3 bases, with 16 bases between. CDR3: CASSLGQLRDYGYTL. In DNA, the CDR3 is TGTGCCAGCAGCCTCGGACAGTTACGGGACTATGGCTACACCCTC.

There are a few counts of this clonotype. The gene calls are TRBV20-1 and TRBJ2-3; tentatively, D is TRBD1 (6 bases). Between the trimmed V and J ends, which lost 0 bases and 3 bases, there was a span of 16 bases. This CDR3 is 16 amino acids long. In germline, CDR1 is DFQATT, CDR2 SNEGSKA (reference sequence). DNA for the CDR3: TGCAGTGCTAGAGATCCAGCAGGGGCCCCTACAGATACGCAGTATTTT. It codes for CSARDPAGAPTDTQYF.

The chain's CDR3 is CASSLDGSWSETQYF. The CDR3 region has the DNA TGTGCCAGCAGCTTAGACGGGTCATGGTCAGAGACCCAGTACTTC. The chain employs TRBV11-2 and TRBJ2-5, with no clear D. Germline CDR1 is SGHAT and CDR2 is FQNNGV. Trimming shortened V by 0 bases and J by 4 bases, and 12 bases separated the two germline ends. This CDR3 contains 15 residues.